This T cell receptor (beta chain) was obtained from a study of Graves' ophthalmopathy and Graves' hyperthyroidism. All donors with ophthalmopathy were recorded as having moderate-to-severe activity, CAS ≥3, NOSPECS ≥4 and a duration under 3 months. As the template, RNA transcripts were used to amplify TCR beta CDR3 regions. In the first round, RT-PCR was carried out with HTBI primers, and a multiplex PCR formed the second round. TCRdb processed the multiplex PCR reads anew with MiXCR; each CDR3 protein has one entry. The sample records about 740,000 distinct CDR3 sequences, roughly two fifths being singletons. The CDR3 loop spans 11 amino acids. The J segment lost 13 bases and the V segment lost 5 bases, leaving 2 bases of the junction unmatched. Germline V lookup: CDR1 MGHDK, CDR2 SYGVNS.

Material: peripheral blood. The genes are TRBV25-1 and TRBJ2-2; 9 bases line up with TRBD1. The sequence derives from an adult man with Graves' ophthalmopathy. DNA for the CDR3: TGTGCCAGCAGTAAGGACAGGGGGCTGTTTTTT. Its protein is CASSKDRGLFF.